This TCR beta chain was obtained from a study of radiation and T cells in renal cell carcinoma. Study information: Nephrectomy followed 15 Gy stereotactic body radiation by 4 weeks. Study-wide results and caveats: No pretreatment tumor biopsies were available for baseline clonotypes. From baseline, blood top tumor clonotypes peaked at 2 weeks post-radiation.

The time point here: baseline pretreatment blood. Treatment denoted: 15 Gy SBRT to primary tumor, nephrectomy 4 weeks later. The patient's renal cell carcinoma had clear cell pathology. Sequenced by immunoSEQ multiplex PCR; TCRdb stores in-frame clones only, minus some. The sample carries around 160,000 clones, less than 90% recorded once. Note on this clone: Its antigen is undetermined.

CDR1 and CDR2 from the germline V gene are MDHEN and SYDVKM. V lost 10 bases and J lost 0, with 18 bases in between. The CDR3 sequence is 16 residues long. This TCR derives from a woman between 70 and 85 years old with renal cell carcinoma. This chain links TRBV28 with TRBJ2-2, with D possibly TRBD1 on 5 matching bases. Sequenced material: blood, taken from a patient whose treatment included radiotherapy and nephrectomy. CDR3 nucleotides: TGTGCCACTCGAAGGCAGGGTGCACCGAACACCGGGGAGCTGTTTTTT. It is translated as CATRRQGAPNTGELFF. Supplemented by reference TRBV28 and TRBJ2-2, the full variable domain reads DVKVTQSSRYLVKRTGEKVFLECVQDMDHENMFWYRQDPGLGLRLIYFSYDVKMKEKGDIPEGYSVSREKKERFSLILESASTNQTSMYLCATRRQGAPNTGELFFGEGSRLTVL.